A selection of T cell receptor beta chains follows, all from one sample in a study of regulatory dendritic cells for organ transplantation. Measured with immunoSEQ multiplex PCR; TCRdb has only the in-frame clones, and not every one. This sample has 5,500 to 7,000 clones, with 50% to 70% found just once. Input material: memory CD8+ T cells from blood. The receptor source for this set is a human donor in good health. CDR3s include the opening cysteine and the closing phenylalanine or tryptophan. A D gene is named only where the DNA matches it firmly. Not every row has a clone size; where given, it reads once, few, many or a size class.

j_gene,d_gene,v_gene,len,abundance,CDR3nt,CDR3aa
TRBJ2-5,NA,TRBV18,15,NA,TGTGCCAGCTCGCATGAGCGGGTAGGCCAAGAGACCCAGTACTTC,CASSHERVGQETQYF
TRBJ1-6,NA,TRBV5-4,17,NA,TGTGCCAGCAGCTCCGACACCCTAGGAGGCTATAATTCACCCCTCCACTTT,CASSSDTLGGYNSPLHF
TRBJ1-5,TRBD1,TRBV15,15,NA,TGTGCCACCAGCAGCTCCCGGACAGGGCGGCAGCCCCAGCATTTT,CATSSSRTGRQPQHF
TRBJ2-2,TRBD1,TRBV9,16,NA,TGTGCCAGCAGCGTAGGAGACAGGGGAGAAACCGGGGAGCTGTTTTTT,CASSVGDRGETGELFF
TRBJ2-3,TRBD2,TRBV7-2,18,NA,TGTGCCAGCAGCTTCGAACTAGCGGGGGGCATGAGCACAGATACGCAGTATTTT,CASSFELAGGMSTDTQYF
TRBJ2-2,TRBD2,TRBV2,16,NA,TGTGCCAGCAGTGATCTAGCGGGTGTGAACACCGGGGAGCTGTTTTTT,CASSDLAGVNTGELFF
TRBJ2-7,TRBD2,TRBV6-6,12,NA,TGTGCCACCCGGGGGGTTAACTACGAGCAGTACTTC,CATRGVNYEQYF
TRBJ2-5,NA,TRBV9,16,once,TGTGCCAGCAGCGGTGACACAGGAGCCCTACAAGAGACCCAGTACTTC,CASSGDTGALQETQYF
TRBJ2-3,TRBD2,TRBV4-1,17,once,TGCGCCAGCAGCCCGTGGACTAGCGGGGGGGGCACAGATACGCAGTATTTT,CASSPWTSGGGTDTQYF
TRBJ1-4,NA,TRBV6-1,16,NA,TGTGCCAGCAGTGAAGCGGAAGGGGAGGGTAATGAAAAACTGTTTTTT,CASSEAEGEGNEKLFF
TRBJ2-1,NA,TRBV2,15,NA,TGTGCCAGCAGTGGGGAGGAGGGAATTGGCAATGAGCAGTTCTTC,CASSGEEGIGNEQFF
TRBJ2-1,TRBD1,TRBV27,15,NA,TGTGCCAGCAGTACCGGGACAGGGATTTACAATGAGCAGTTCTTC,CASSTGTGIYNEQFF
TRBJ1-2,NA,TRBV6-5,15,NA,TGTGCCAGCAGTGGGGGCCCTCTTATTAACTATGGCTACACCTTC,CASSGGPLINYGYTF
TRBJ1-2,NA,TRBV7-9,14,NA,TGTGCCAGCAGCTACGGTAGAGAGGAGTATGGCTACACCTTC,CASSYGREEYGYTF
TRBJ2-1,NA,TRBV5-6,13,NA,TGTGCCAGCAGCAGAGCGGGCCCGAAGGCGCAGTTCTTC,CASSRAGPKAQFF
TRBJ2-7,NA,TRBV7-9,14,NA,TGTGCCAGCAGCTCTCGAACAGGGAGCGACGAGCAGTACTTC,CASSSRTGSDEQYF
TRBJ1-3,NA,TRBV7-9,14,few,TGTGCCAGCAGCTTCGGTAACTCTGGAAACACCATATATTTT,CASSFGNSGNTIYF